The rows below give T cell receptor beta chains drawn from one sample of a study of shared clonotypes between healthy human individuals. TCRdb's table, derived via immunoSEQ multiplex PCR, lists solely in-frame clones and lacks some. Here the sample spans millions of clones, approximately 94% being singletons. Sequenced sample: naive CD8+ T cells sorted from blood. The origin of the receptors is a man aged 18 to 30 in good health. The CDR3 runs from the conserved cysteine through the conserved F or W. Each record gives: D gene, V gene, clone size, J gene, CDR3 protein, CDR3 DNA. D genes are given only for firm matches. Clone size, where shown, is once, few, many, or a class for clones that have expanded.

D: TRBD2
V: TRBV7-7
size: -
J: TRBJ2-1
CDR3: CASSLGPGGAYNEQFF
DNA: TGTGCTAGCAGCTTAGGACCCGGGGGGGCCTACAATGAGCAGTTCTTC

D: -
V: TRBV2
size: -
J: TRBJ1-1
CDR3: CASRDTENTEAFF
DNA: TGTGCCAGCAGAGATACAGAGAACACTGAAGCTTTCTTT

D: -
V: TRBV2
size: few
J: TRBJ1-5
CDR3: CASSSYSNQPQHF
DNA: TGTGCCAGCAGTTCGTATAGCAATCAGCCCCAGCATTTT

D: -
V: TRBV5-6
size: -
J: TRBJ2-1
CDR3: CASSLPWEVLNNEQFF
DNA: TGTGCCAGCAGCCTGCCCTGGGAAGTTTTGAACAATGAGCAGTTCTTC

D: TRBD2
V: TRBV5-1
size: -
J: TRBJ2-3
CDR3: CASSLEASGSGNTQYF
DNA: TGCGCCAGCAGCTTGGAAGCTAGCGGGAGTGGGAATACGCAGTATTTT

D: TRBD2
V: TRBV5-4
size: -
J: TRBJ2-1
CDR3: CASSAGLAGLNEQFF
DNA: TGTGCCAGCAGCGCGGGACTAGCGGGACTCAATGAGCAGTTCTTC

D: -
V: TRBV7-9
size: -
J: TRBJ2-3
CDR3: CASSPLVGGPEDTQYF
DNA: TGTGCCAGCAGCCCCCTCGTTGGGGGGCCCGAAGATACGCAGTATTTT

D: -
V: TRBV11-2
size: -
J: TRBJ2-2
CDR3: CASSLGALTGELFF
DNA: TGTGCCAGCAGCTTAGGGGCCCTCACCGGGGAGCTGTTTTTT

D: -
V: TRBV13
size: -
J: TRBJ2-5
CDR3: CASSKGETQYF
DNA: TGTGCCAGCAGCAAAGGAGAGACCCAGTACTTC

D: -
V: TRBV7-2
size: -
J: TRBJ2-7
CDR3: CASSLDTFLAGRNEQYF
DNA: TGTGCCAGCAGCTTAGATACGTTTCTAGCAGGACGCAACGAGCAGTACTTC

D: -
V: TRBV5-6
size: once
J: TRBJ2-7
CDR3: CASSLASGTLPYEQYF
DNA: TGTGCCAGCAGCTTGGCCTCGGGGACCCTCCCCTACGAGCAGTACTTC

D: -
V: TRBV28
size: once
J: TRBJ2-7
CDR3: CASMDPHYEQYF
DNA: TGTGCCAGCATGGACCCTCACTACGAGCAGTACTTC

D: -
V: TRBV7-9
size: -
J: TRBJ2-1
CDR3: CASSLSGWADNEQFF
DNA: TGTGCCAGCAGCTTATCAGGTTGGGCGGACAATGAGCAGTTCTTC

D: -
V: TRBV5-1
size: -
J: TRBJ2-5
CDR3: CASSSPQEETQYF
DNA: TGCGCCAGCAGCTCGCCCCAAGAGGAGACCCAGTACTTC

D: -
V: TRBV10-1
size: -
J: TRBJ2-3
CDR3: CASWDATKGPDTQYF
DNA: TGCGCCAGTTGGGACGCAACCAAGGGTCCAGATACGCAGTATTTT

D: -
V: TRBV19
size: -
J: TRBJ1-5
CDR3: CASSILGAGGNQPQHF
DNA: TGTGCCAGTAGTATATTGGGGGCGGGAGGCAATCAGCCCCAGCATTTT

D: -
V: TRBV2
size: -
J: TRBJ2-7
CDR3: CASNPNYGDTYKLEEQYF
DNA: TGTGCCAGCAATCCCAATTATGGGGACACCTATAAGTTAGAAGAGCAGTACTTC

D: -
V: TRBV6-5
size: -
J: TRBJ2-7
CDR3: CASSYSADSYEQYF
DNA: TGTGCCAGCAGTTACTCGGCGGACTCCTACGAGCAGTACTTC

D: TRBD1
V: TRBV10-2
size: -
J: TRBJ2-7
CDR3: CASTQGQNNEQYF
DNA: TGCGCCAGCACACAGGGACAGAACAACGAGCAGTACTTC

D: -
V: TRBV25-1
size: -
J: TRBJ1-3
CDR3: CASSESGFSGNTIYF
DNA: TGTGCCAGCAGTGAATCGGGGTTCTCTGGAAACACCATATATTTT

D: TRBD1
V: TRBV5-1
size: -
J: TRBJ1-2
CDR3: CASSLEDRGLPDYGYTF
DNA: TGCGCCAGCAGCTTGGAGGACAGGGGGTTACCGGACTATGGCTACACCTTC

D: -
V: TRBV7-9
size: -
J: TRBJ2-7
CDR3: CASSTVDPAYEQYF
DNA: TGTGCCAGCAGCACGGTTGACCCGGCCTACGAGCAGTACTTC

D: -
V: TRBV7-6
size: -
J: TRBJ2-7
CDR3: CASSPYSGVYEQYF
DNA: TGTGCCAGCAGTCCCTATAGCGGAGTGTACGAGCAGTACTTC

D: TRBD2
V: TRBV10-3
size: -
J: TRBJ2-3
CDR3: CAISESVGLGPDTQYF
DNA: TGTGCCATCAGTGAGTCTGTAGGACTAGGCCCAGATACGCAGTATTTT

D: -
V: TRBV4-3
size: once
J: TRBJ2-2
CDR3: CASSQGRVRGNTGELFF
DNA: TGCGCCAGCAGCCAAGGGCGGGTTAGGGGGAACACCGGGGAGCTGTTTTTT

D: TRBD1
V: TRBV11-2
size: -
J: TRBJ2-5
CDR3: CASSLGPQGAYETQYF
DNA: TGTGCCAGCAGCTTAGGGCCGCAGGGGGCCTATGAGACCCAGTACTTC

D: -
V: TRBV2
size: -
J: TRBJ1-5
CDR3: CASSEVDSFNQPQHF
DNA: TGTGCCAGCAGTGAAGTGGACAGTTTCAATCAGCCCCAGCATTTT

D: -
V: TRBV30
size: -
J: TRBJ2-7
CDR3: CAWNGGGGADEQYF
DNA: TGTGCCTGGAATGGTGGAGGGGGCGCGGACGAGCAGTACTTC

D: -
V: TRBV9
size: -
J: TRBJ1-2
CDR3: CASSASGQSGDGYTF
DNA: TGTGCCAGCAGCGCAAGTGGACAGTCAGGTGATGGCTACACCTTC

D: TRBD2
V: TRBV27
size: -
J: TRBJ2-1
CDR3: CASSLAFLAGVGGEQFF
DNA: TGTGCCAGCAGTCTTGCGTTTCTAGCGGGAGTGGGCGGTGAGCAGTTCTTC

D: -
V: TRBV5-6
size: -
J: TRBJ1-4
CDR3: CASSQNNRLENEKLFF
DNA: TGTGCCAGCAGCCAGAATAACAGGTTGGAGAATGAAAAACTGTTTTTT

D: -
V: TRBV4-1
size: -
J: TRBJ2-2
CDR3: CASSQVAFRGVAGELFF
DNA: TGCGCCAGCAGCCAAGTCGCCTTCAGAGGGGTCGCCGGGGAGCTGTTTTTT

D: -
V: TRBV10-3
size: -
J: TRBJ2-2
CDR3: CAISDPGTKNTGELFF
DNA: TGTGCCATCAGTGACCCCGGGACCAAAAACACCGGGGAGCTGTTTTTT

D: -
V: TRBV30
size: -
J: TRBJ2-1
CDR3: CAWSVRGFTDEQFF
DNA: TGTGCCTGGAGTGTACGTGGTTTCACCGATGAGCAGTTCTTC

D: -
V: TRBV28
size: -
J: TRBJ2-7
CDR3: CASSLRNRPYEQYF
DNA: TGTGCCAGCAGTTTAAGGAACAGACCCTACGAGCAGTACTTC

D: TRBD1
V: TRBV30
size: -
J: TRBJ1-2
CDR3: CAWSPGTGDLSGYTF
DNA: TGTGCCTGGAGTCCCGGGACAGGGGATTTGAGTGGCTACACCTTC

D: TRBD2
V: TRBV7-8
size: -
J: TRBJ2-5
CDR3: CASSPLMYSGRSSDQETQYF
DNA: TGTGCCAGCAGCCCCCTAATGTATAGCGGGAGGTCCTCGGACCAAGAGACCCAGTACTTC

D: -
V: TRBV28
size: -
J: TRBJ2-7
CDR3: CASSLGDTGHEQYF
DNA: TGTGCCAGCAGTCTCGGGGACACAGGCCACGAGCAGTACTTC

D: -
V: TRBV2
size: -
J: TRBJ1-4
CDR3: CASSENGPNEKLFF
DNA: TGTGCCAGCAGTGAAAACGGACCTAATGAAAAACTGTTTTTT

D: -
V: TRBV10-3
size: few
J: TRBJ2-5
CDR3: CAIGEAAQETQYF
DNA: TGTGCCATCGGGGAAGCGGCCCAAGAGACCCAGTACTTC

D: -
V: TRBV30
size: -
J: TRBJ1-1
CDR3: CALEKGNTEAFF
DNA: TGTGCCTTAGAAAAGGGGAACACTGAAGCTTTCTTT

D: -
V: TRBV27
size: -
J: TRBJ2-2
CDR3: CASSLGGTYTGELFF
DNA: TGTGCCAGCAGTTTAGGGGGCACGTACACCGGGGAGCTGTTTTTT

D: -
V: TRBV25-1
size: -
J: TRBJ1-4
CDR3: CASSEVAEGENEKLFF
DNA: TGTGCCAGCAGTGAGGTTGCCGAAGGAGAAAATGAAAAACTGTTTTTT

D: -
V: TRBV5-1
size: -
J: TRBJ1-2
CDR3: CASSLEGAGYTF
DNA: TGCGCCAGCAGCTTGGAAGGGGCTGGCTACACCTTC

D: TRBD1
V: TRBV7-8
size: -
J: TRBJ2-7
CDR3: CASSPGQGSTYEQYF
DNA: TGTGCCAGCAGTCCCGGACAGGGAAGTACCTACGAGCAGTACTTC

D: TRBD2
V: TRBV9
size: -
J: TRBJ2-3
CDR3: CASSVEPAGGTDTQYF
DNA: TGTGCCAGCAGCGTAGAGCCGGCGGGGGGCACAGATACGCAGTATTTT

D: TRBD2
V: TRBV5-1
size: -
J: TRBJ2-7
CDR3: CASSYAGGGASYEQYF
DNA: TGCGCCAGCAGCTACGCCGGCGGGGGGGCCTCCTACGAGCAGTACTTC

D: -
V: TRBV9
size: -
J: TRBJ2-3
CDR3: CASSDPSTDTQYF
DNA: TGTGCCAGCAGCGACCCTAGCACAGATACGCAGTATTTT

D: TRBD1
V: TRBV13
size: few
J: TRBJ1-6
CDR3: CASSGQGIGNSPLHF
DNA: TGTGCCAGCAGCGGACAGGGGATAGGGAATTCACCCCTCCACTTT

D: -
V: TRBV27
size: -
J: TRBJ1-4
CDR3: CASMRAGVEKLFF
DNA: TGTGCCAGCATGAGGGCAGGGGTTGAAAAACTGTTTTTT